Listed here are 31 T cell receptor beta chains from one sample, sequenced in a study of T-cell memory formation after mild COVID-19. Each CDR3 protein is one row after TCRdb ran MiXCR on the 5' RACE reads. Of roughly 150,000 distinct CDR3 sequences detected, 20% to 25% appear once; the ten largest clones hold roughly a quarter. Sample: PBMCs or a T cell subset sorted from them (not recorded which). These receptors all come from an adult woman who had mild COVID-19 (a few samples of this study predate the infection). Cell type and time point are not known.

The chain combines TRBV20-1 with TRBJ1-5; no definite D call. CDR1 is DFQATT and CDR2 is SNEGSKA in the germline V gene (reference sequence). V lost 3 bases and J 6 bases, leaving 18 bases between the germline ends. The CDR3 sequence is 15 residues long. This chain's CDR3 is CSASIPEEFGQPQHF. Here the CDR3 DNA reads TGCAGTGCTAGTATTCCAGAGGAGTTTGGTCAGCCCCAGCATTTT.

This sequence joins TRBV5-1 and TRBJ2-7; D uncertain. The ends were cut back, 2 bases at V and 3 bases at J, with 9 bases in the middle. The CDR3 is 13 residues long. From germline, CDR1 is SGHRS and CDR2 YFSETQ. CDR3 loop: CASSFGTFYEQYF. The CDR3 region has the DNA TGCGCCAGCAGCTTTGGCACCTTCTACGAGCAGTACTTC. Using reference TRBV5-1 and TRBJ2-7 for the parts outside the CDR3, the full variable domain is KAGVTQTPRYLIKTRGQQVTLSCSPISGHRSVSWYQQTPGQGLQFLFEYFSETQRNKGNFPGRFSGRQFSNSRSEMNVSTLELGDSALYLCASSFGTFYEQYFGPGTRLTVT.

This clonotype was seen only once. This chain connects TRBV30 to TRBJ1-5, with 10 bases that match TRBD1. After removal of 1 base from V and 4 bases from J, the junction contained 1 base not matched to a gene. The CDR3 is 14 amino acids. The germline CDR1 and CDR2 sequences are GTSNPN and SVGIG (reference sequence). CDR3 DNA sequence: TGTGCCTGGAGTGGGGGACAGGGGAATCAGCCCCAGCATTTT. Its translation: CAWSGGQGNQPQHF.

The chain joins TRBV25-1 to TRBJ2-5; possibly TRBD1 or TRBD2 for D (5 bases each). Per germline, CDR1 MGHDK and CDR2 SYGVNS. This CDR3 has 14 residues. Trimming shortened V by 2 bases and J by 9 bases, and 16 bases separated the two germline ends. The CDR3 protein is CASSEPEGPTAQYF. The CDR3 DNA reads as TGTGCCAGCAGTGAACCCGAGGGACCAACGGCCCAGTACTTC.

A few counts support this clonotype. The gene calls are TRBV7-9 and TRBJ2-5; D gene ambiguous. Trimming shortened V by 0 bases and J by 0 bases, and 2 bases separated the two germline ends. The germline V gene encodes CDR1 SEHNR and CDR2 FQNEAQ (reference sequence). This CDR3 contains 13 residues. CDR3 nucleotide sequence: TGTGCCAGCAGCTTAGCGTACCAAGAGACCCAGTACTTC. Protein sequence: CASSLAYQETQYF.

This clonotype was seen once. The chain combines TRBV20-1 with TRBJ1-1; D gene unclear. This CDR3 is built from 12 residues. Deletions cut 0 bases from V and 8 bases from J, with 10 bases between. In germline, CDR1 is DFQATT, CDR2 SNEGSKA (reference sequence). CDR3: CSARDKYLEAFF. As DNA, the CDR3 is TGCAGTGCTAGAGATAAGTATCTAGAAGCTTTCTTT.

This clonotype has only a few counts. The V and J genes are TRBV15 and TRBJ2-2; 12 bases agree with TRBD2. Germline CDR1 LNHNV, CDR2 YYDKDF (reference sequence). The CDR3 extends over 19 amino acids. V was clipped by 5 bases and J by 5 bases; unmatched bases: 15. The CDR3 region is CATSLMVPTSGSGTGELFF. The DNA for the CDR3 is TGTGCCACCAGCCTGATGGTACCGACTAGCGGGAGCGGAACCGGGGAGCTGTTTTTT.

There are a few counts of this clonotype. The genes are TRBV10-3 and TRBJ2-3; tentative D call: TRBD2 (6 bases). The germline gives CDR1 ENHRY, CDR2 SYGVKD. The V end was cut by 10 bases, the J end by 2 bases, with 19 bases between. This CDR3 region has 15 residues. CDR3 protein: CATEEGGQFTDTQYF. CDR3 bases: TGTGCCACGGAAGAAGGAGGGCAATTCACAGATACGCAGTATTTT.

In this sample, this clonotype turned up a few times. The chain uses TRBV21-1 and TRBJ1-1; the table's D gene call, TRBD1, was not cross checked with the DNA. TRBV21-1 is a pseudogene segment. The CDR3 runs 20 residues. DNA of the CDR3: TGTGCCAGCAGCAGGGTTCCTTTAGGCAGGGGTGGGTTGAAGTACACTGAAGCTTTCTTT. Translating gives CASSRVPLGRGGLKYTEAFF.

V usage is TRBV29-1 and J usage is TRBJ1-1; D possibly corresponds to TRBD1 (5 bases). V lost 4 bases and J 7 bases, leaving 13 bases between the germline ends. This CDR3 region has 12 residues. Germline-derived CDR1 and CDR2 are SQVTM and ANQGSEA. The chain's CDR3 is CSVATQGHEAFF. The CDR3 DNA reads TGCAGCGTTGCCACTCAGGGTCATGAAGCTTTCTTT.

The chain is built from TRBV15 and TRBJ2-7; D is unresolved. The CDR3 totals 16 residues. The germline gives CDR1 LNHNV, CDR2 YYDKDF (reference sequence). Trimming pared 4 bases from V and 0 bases from J, leaving 16 bases between. The CDR3 DNA reads as TGTGCCACCAGCACCCCCGGGCCCAAGCCCTCCTACGAGCAGTACTTC. Encoded protein: CATSTPGPKPSYEQYF.

The chain combines TRBV4-1 with TRBJ2-5, with 7 bases lining up with TRBD1. V dropped 5 bases and J dropped 2; count of bases not matched to a gene: 5. In germline, CDR1 is MGHRA, CDR2 YSYEKL. This CDR3 comprises 14 residues. CDR3 loop: CASSRQGRQETQYF. The CDR3 nucleotides are TGCGCCAGCAGCAGACAGGGTAGACAAGAGACCCAGTACTTC.

The genes are TRBV12-3 or TRBV12-4 and TRBJ1-5; possible D gene TRBD1, 5 bases. The CDR3 has 13 amino acids. V lost 4 bases, J lost 1 base, and 5 bases lay in between. CDR3 in DNA: TGTGCCAGCAGTTGGGACAGCAATCAGCCCCAGCATTTT. Protein product: CASSWDSNQPQHF.

The genes are TRBV5-1 and TRBJ2-1; TRBD2 matches at 10 bases. V lost 0 bases and J lost 5; bases outside the gene matches: 17. The CDR3 has 20 residues. In germline, CDR1 is SGHRS, CDR2 YFSETQ. The CDR3 nucleotides read TGCGCCAGCAGCTTGGAGACACCCACAACACTAGCGGGGACGGACAATGAGCAGTTCTTC. Residues: CASSLETPTTLAGTDNEQFF.

This clonotype showed up just a few times. The genes are TRBV25-1 and TRBJ2-5, with TRBD2 matching 11 bases. The CDR3 is 16 residues long. Germline V gives CDR1 MGHDK, CDR2 SYGVNS. Trimming removed 6 bases from V and 2 bases from J; junction bases left unmatched: 8. The CDR3 DNA sequence: TGTGCCAGCAGGACACTAGCGGGAGAGGGTCAAGAGACCCAGTACTTC. As protein: CASRTLAGEGQETQYF.

The chain uses TRBV11-2 and TRBJ2-7; maybe TRBD1 (6 bases). The CDR3 is made up of 14 amino acids. Germline CDR1 SGHAT, CDR2 FQNNGV. Trimming removed 4 bases at V and 3 bases at J, with 13 bases between. CDR3 amino acids: CASSSVDRIYEQYF. CDR3 nucleotides: TGTGCCAGCAGCTCAGTGGACAGAATCTACGAGCAGTACTTC.

The chain couples TRBV12-3 or TRBV12-4 to TRBJ1-2; tentatively, D is TRBD1 (5 bases). This CDR3 has 15 residues. Trimming cost V 2 bases and J 4 bases, with 14 bases left between them. The CDR3 here is CASSLSLRQPYGYTF. The CDR3 coding sequence is TGTGCCAGCAGTTTATCGCTTCGACAGCCCTATGGCTACACCTTC.

This clonotype has at least ten counts. The chain links TRBV12-3 or TRBV12-4 to TRBJ2-3, with 9 bases lining up with TRBD2. V gave up 1 base and J gave up 1 base; unmatched junction bases: 3. This CDR3 comprises 16 residues. The CDR3 here is CASSLEREVGTDTQYF. The CDR3 nucleotides are TGTGCCAGCAGTTTAGAGCGGGAGGTAGGCACAGATACGCAGTATTTT.

This clonotype was observed a handful of times. This rearrangement joins TRBV20-1 to TRBJ1-2; 10 bases line up with TRBD1. After removal of 3 bases from V and 1 base from J, the junction contained 8 bases not matched to a gene. The CDR3 is 16 residues long. Germline V gene sequence: CDR1 DFQATT, CDR2 SNEGSKA (reference sequence). The CDR3 nucleotides read TGCAGTGCTAGCGGGACAGGGGAATATTATAACTATGGCTACACCTTC. Its protein is CSASGTGEYYNYGYTF.

The chain links TRBV7-8 to TRBJ1-4; D gene uncertain. The CDR3 is 14 residues long. V lost 3 bases to trimming and J lost 6 bases, with 11 bases between them. Germline V gene data show CDR1 as SGHVS and CDR2 as FQNEAQ. CDR3 sequence (DNA): TGTGCCAGCAGCTTGCTACCCGGAGATGAAAAACTGTTTTTT. Protein: CASSLLPGDEKLFF. Complete variable domain (other parts from reference TRBV7-8 and TRBJ1-4): GAGVSQSPRYKVAKRGQDVALRCDPISGHVSLFWYQQALGQGPEFLTYFQNEAQLDKSGLPSDRFFAERPEGSVSTLKIQRTQQEDSAVYLCASSLLPGDEKLFFGSGTQLSVL.

About this clonotype: A junction end diverges from the germline sequence, so it may reflect a read error. V usage is TRBV15 and J usage is TRBJ2-2; TRBD2 might be the D (7 bases). CDR3 length equals 15 residues. Germline CDR1 LNHNV, CDR2 YYDKDF (reference sequence). The chain's CDR3 is CATSRGGGVTGELFF. In DNA, the CDR3 is TGTGCCACCAGCAGAGGGGGGGGCGTCACCGGTGAGCTGTTTTTT.

This clonotype was seen more than once but under ten times. The chain's CDR3 is CASTTWGGTPSENIQYF. CDR3 sequence (DNA): TGTGCCAGCACCACTTGGGGGGGAACCCCTTCGGAAAACATTCAGTACTTC. The V gene is TRBV7-2, the J gene TRBJ2-4, with 7 nucleotides matching TRBD2. With V trimmed by 7 bases and J by 5 bases, 17 bases remained unmatched. CDR3 length: 17 residues. CDR1 is SGHTA, CDR2 FQGNSA, per germline.

This clonotype showed up just a few times. This chain connects TRBV12-3 or TRBV12-4 to TRBJ2-7, with D perhaps TRBD2 (6 bases). The CDR3 is 12 residues long. V shed 1 base and J shed 6 bases, with 7 bases lying between them. For the CDR3, the DNA is TGTGCCAGCAGTTTAGGACTAGTCGAGCAGTACTTC. Protein sequence: CASSLGLVEQYF.

The chain combines TRBV9 with TRBJ2-1, with D possibly matching TRBD2 (6 bases). CDR3 length: 15 residues. Between the trimmed V and J ends, which lost 3 bases and 6 bases, there was a span of 16 bases. CDR1 and CDR2 from the germline V gene are SGDLS and YYNGEE. The CDR3 spells CASSASGTALNEQFF. CDR3 bases: TGTGCCAGCAGCGCGTCCGGGACTGCCCTCAATGAGCAGTTCTTC.

At least ten counts were recorded for this clonotype. The chain links TRBV12-3 or TRBV12-4 to TRBJ1-2; 8 positions match TRBD1. Trimming took 3 bases from V and 14 from J; bases not matched to a gene: 14. This CDR3 has 14 amino acids. The CDR3 region is CASSFSGGEGSRTF. The CDR3 DNA is TGTGCCAGCAGTTTCTCAGGGGGCGAGGGCTCCAGGACCTTC.

The chain employs TRBV15 and TRBJ1-4, with D perhaps TRBD1 (5 bases). The germline gives CDR1 LNHNV, CDR2 YYDKDF (reference sequence). The length of the CDR3 is 15 residues. The ends were cut back, 0 bases at V and 6 bases at J, with 11 bases in the middle. CDR3 protein: CATSRDSRVDEKLFF. Written as DNA, the CDR3 is TGTGCCACCAGCAGAGATTCCAGGGTCGATGAAAAACTGTTTTTT.

This sequence joins TRBV7-6 and TRBJ2-1, with D perhaps given as TRBD1 or TRBD2 (5 bases each). The CDR3 is 16 residues long. Trimming removed 5 bases at V and 0 bases at J, with 14 bases between. Germline CDR1 SGHVS, CDR2 FNYEAQ. The CDR3 DNA follows: TGTGCCAGCAGCCCTCCGGGACGGAGCTCCTACAATGAGCAGTTCTTC. This translates into CASSPPGRSSYNEQFF. Together with reference TRBV7-6 and TRBJ2-1, the CDR3 gives the full variable domain: GAGVSQSPRYKVTKRGQDVALRCDPISGHVSLYWYRQALGQGPEFLTYFNYEAQQDKSGLPNDRFSAERPEGSISTLTIQRTEQRDSAMYRCASSPPGRSSYNEQFFGPGTRLTVL.

The chain couples TRBV24-1 to TRBJ2-1; 7 nucleotides align to TRBD2. Trimming cost V 4 bases and J 1 base; bases outside gene matches: 6. Per the germline V gene, CDR1 is KGHDR and CDR2 is SFDVKD. This CDR3 region has 16 residues. The CDR3 loop reads CATSDPTSESYNEQFF. In nucleotides, the CDR3 is TGTGCCACCAGTGACCCCACTAGCGAGTCCTACAATGAGCAGTTCTTC.

This clonotype was recorded a few times. This chain joins TRBV27 and TRBJ2-7; a possible D gene is TRBD2 (6 bases). V was clipped by 7 bases and J by 2 bases, with 15 bases between them. Germline CDR1 MNHEY, CDR2 SMNVEV (reference sequence). This CDR3 is 14 amino acids long. CDR3 in amino acids: CASTGSGLPYEQYF. The CDR3 DNA reads TGTGCCAGCACCGGTAGCGGTCTCCCCTACGAGCAGTACTTC.

The V gene is TRBV3-1, the J gene TRBJ1-5; D remains ambiguous. The CDR3 sequence is 11 residues long. Trimming took off 9 bases at V and 5 bases at J, with 8 bases between the two ends. Germline-derived CDR1 and CDR2 are LGHDT and YNNKEL (reference sequence). The CDR3 sequence is CASGGDQPQHF. CDR3 DNA sequence: TGTGCCAGTGGAGGCGATCAGCCCCAGCATTTT.

Only a few counts were recorded for this clonotype. The V call is TRBV25-1, the J call TRBJ1-2; a weak D match, TRBD1 (5 bases). The germline CDR1 and CDR2 sequences are MGHDK and SYGVNS. This CDR3 has 16 amino acids. The V end was cut by 2 bases, the J end by 5 bases, with 18 bases between. The DNA of the CDR3 is TGTGCCAGCAGTGAAAAGGACCCGGGGGAGGAGTATGGCTACACCTTC. Translated, it gives CASSEKDPGEEYGYTF.